This T cell receptor beta chain appears in the sequencing data of a study of T cells in Graves' hyperthyroidism and ophthalmopathy. About the study: Before treatment of any kind, peripheral blood was taken at initial diagnosis.

This clonotype was picked up many times. V was clipped by 5 bases and J by 5 bases, with 24 bases between them. The CDR3 is made up of 17 amino acids. CDR1 and CDR2 from the germline V gene are SEHNR and FQNEAQ (reference sequence). Amplification yielded TCR beta CDR3 regions, with RNA transcripts as the source. An initial round of RT-PCR targeting the TCR CDR3 relied on the HTBI primer set. MiXCR, run by TCRdb on the multiplex PCR reads, gives a single entry per CDR3 protein. The table lists 550,000 to 650,000 distinct CDR3 sequences, approximately 15% of them singletons. Recently diagnosed hyperthyroidism of less than 2 months' duration affected patients aged 18 to 65. Blood was drawn at first hyperthyroidism diagnosis, before any ophthalmopathy symptoms. The source of the PBMCs was 8.5 to 10 ml of fresh peripheral blood.

The sample taken for sequencing was blood. The chain links TRBV7-9 to TRBJ1-1; D unresolved. The source is a woman in her twenties or thirties with Graves' hyperthyroidism that later progressed to Graves' ophthalmopathy. The CDR3 is CASSLRVVITEVTEAFF. CDR3 bases: TGTGCCAGCAGCCTTAGAGTAGTGATCACCGAAGTAACTGAAGCTTTCTTT.